These 21 T cell receptor beta chains originate from one sample sequenced in a study of T-cell memory formation after mild COVID-19. TCRdb passed the 5' RACE reads through MiXCR, listing each CDR3 protein once. This table has about 320,000 distinct CDR3 sequences, 13% to 15% appearing once. The sample taken for sequencing was PBMCs or a T cell subset sorted from them (not recorded which). The receptors originated from a man aged 18 to 30 who had mild COVID-19 (a few samples of this study predate the infection). Cell type and time point are not known.

The chain has TRBV29-1 and TRBJ2-3, with a weak D call TRBD1 (6 bases). Trimming cost V 2 bases and J 2 bases, with 11 bases left between them. The length of the CDR3 is 14 residues. Germline CDR1 SQVTM, CDR2 ANQGSEA. The CDR3 DNA reads as TGCAGCGTTGAAATGGGGGCTTACACAGATACGCAGTATTTT. Amino acid sequence: CSVEMGAYTDTQYF.

J is TRBJ1-2 and V is TRBV7-9, with D possibly TRBD1 on 5 matching bases. Germline lookup yields CDR1 SEHNR and CDR2 FQNEAQ (reference sequence). V lost 4 bases and J 8 bases, leaving 20 bases between the germline ends. The CDR3 is 15 residues long. Here the CDR3 reads CASSSRWGSGGGYTF. The CDR3 DNA reads as TGTGCCAGCAGCTCCAGATGGGGGTCCGGTGGCGGCTACACCTTC. The full variable domain, rest sourced from reference TRBV7-9 and TRBJ1-2, is DTGVSQNPRHKITKRGQNVTFRCDPISEHNRLYWYRQTLGQGPEFLTYFQNEAQLEKSRLLSDRFSAERPKGSFSTLEIQRTEQGDSAMYLCASSSRWGSGGGYTFGSGTRLTVV.

This clonotype appeared a few times. V gene TRBV2 combines with J gene TRBJ2-3; no clear D. Germline values: CDR1 SNHLY, CDR2 FYNNEI. V lost 1 base to trimming and J lost 5 bases, with 4 bases between them. The CDR3 loop spans 12 amino acids. Here the CDR3 DNA reads TGTGCCAGCAGTGAAGGGAAAGATACGCAGTATTTT. This translates into CASSEGKDTQYF.

This clonotype was found many times. V usage is TRBV5-5 and J usage is TRBJ1-5; D gene ambiguous. Looked up from germline, CDR1 is SGHKS and CDR2 is YYEKEE (reference sequence). The V gene lost 5 bases and the J gene lost 8 bases, with 14 bases spanning the gap. The CDR3 covers 13 residues. The CDR3 loop is CASRPGPREPQHF. As DNA, the CDR3 is TGTGCCAGCAGACCTGGACCGCGGGAGCCCCAGCATTTT.

This clonotype was seen ten or more times. This rearrangement joins TRBV7-2 to TRBJ1-2; D is possibly TRBD1 (5 bases). V was trimmed by 5 bases and J by 1 base, leaving 11 bases between them. This CDR3 has 14 amino acids. CDR1 is SGHTA and CDR2 is FQGNSA in the germline V gene. CDR3 region: CASSLRDLNYGYTF. Written as DNA, the CDR3 is TGTGCCAGCAGCCTACGGGACCTTAACTATGGCTACACCTTC.

This clonotype was recorded many times. The chain is built from TRBV2 and TRBJ2-5; D is perhaps TRBD2 (5 bases). V shed 6 bases and J shed 0 bases, with 5 bases lying between them. The length of the CDR3 is 12 residues. Germline-derived CDR1 and CDR2 are SNHLY and FYNNEI. CDR3 sequence reads: CASRGDQETQYF. The DNA for the CDR3 is TGTGCCAGCAGGGGAGACCAAGAGACCCAGTACTTC.

This clonotype was observed a few times. The J gene is TRBJ2-7, the V gene TRBV6-5; D is undetermined. The CDR3 covers 15 residues. Looked up from germline, CDR1 is MNHEY and CDR2 is SVGAGI. The V gene lost 0 bases and the J gene lost 2 bases, with 11 bases spanning the gap. The CDR3 region is CASSYSRAATYEQYF. The CDR3 region has the DNA TGTGCCAGCAGTTACTCCCGGGCCGCTACCTACGAGCAGTACTTC.

The chain is built from TRBV28 and TRBJ1-5; D gene unclear. Trimming took off 5 bases at V and 9 bases at J, with 11 bases between the two ends. This CDR3 comprises 12 residues. The germline CDR1 and CDR2 sequences are MDHEN and SYDVKM. The CDR3 bases are TGTGCCAGCAGTGGGGAGTCCCGGCCCCAGCATTTT. It encodes CASSGESRPQHF.

J is TRBJ1-4 and V is TRBV5-1; 8 positions match TRBD1. V was pared by 6 bases and J by 0 bases, with 4 bases of the junction left unmatched. The CDR3 contains 15 residues. Looked up from germline, CDR1 is SGHRS and CDR2 is YFSETQ. The CDR3 DNA reads TGCGCCAGCACAGGACAGGGACCAACTAATGAAAAACTGTTTTTT. This gives the protein CASTGQGPTNEKLFF.

This clonotype was counted only a few times. The rearrangement joins TRBV20-1 to TRBJ1-3; D gene ambiguous. The V end was cut by 2 bases, the J end by 8 bases, with 7 bases between. Germline CDR1 and CDR2: DFQATT and SNEGSKA (reference sequence). The CDR3 is made up of 11 amino acids. CDR3 region: CSARLVDTIYF. The CDR3 nucleotides are TGCAGTGCTAGACTGGTGGACACCATATATTTT.

This clonotype was counted a few times. This CDR3 is CSAWGGDSTDTQYF. CDR3 coding DNA: TGCAGTGCTTGGGGGGGTGATAGCACAGATACGCAGTATTTT. The gene calls are TRBV20-1 and TRBJ2-3, with 7 bases identical to TRBD2. The CDR3 runs to 14 residues. Germline V lookup: CDR1 DFQATT, CDR2 SNEGSKA (reference sequence). With 5 bases clipped from V and 0 bases from J, the junction kept 5 bases outside the gene matches.

J is TRBJ1-5 and V is TRBV6-2 or TRBV6-3; TRBD1 matches 12 bases. The CDR3 contains 16 residues. With 7 bases clipped from V and 5 bases from J, the junction kept 9 bases outside the gene matches. CDR1 is MNHEY and CDR2 is SVGEGT in the germline V gene. CDR3 DNA: TGTGCCAGCAAGCTCCGGGACAGGGGGCTTTATCAGCCCCAGCATTTT. Its protein product is CASKLRDRGLYQPQHF.

This CDR3 is CASGTSGGPLTYEQYF. In DNA form, the CDR3 reads TGTGCCAGCGGGACTAGCGGGGGCCCACTCACCTACGAGCAGTACTTC. The chain joins TRBV12-3 or TRBV12-4 to TRBJ2-7, with 14 bases identical to TRBD2. V trimming: 8 bases; J trimming: 2 bases; junction bases outside the gene matches: 8. The CDR3 loop spans 16 amino acids.

The CDR3 loop reads CASSPGRSPGEGEQYF. The CDR3 nucleotides read TGTGCCAGCTCACCAGGCCGGTCACCGGGGGAAGGCGAGCAGTACTTC. This chain uses TRBV18 with TRBJ2-7; perhaps TRBD2 as D (6 bases). CDR1 and CDR2 (germline): KGHSH, LQKENI. The CDR3 runs 16 residues. V was shortened by 2 bases and J by 6 bases, with 20 bases between the two germline ends.

The V gene is TRBV4-1, the J gene TRBJ1-1; D is ambiguous. The V gene's germline CDR1 is MGHRA and CDR2 YSYEKL. The CDR3 has 13 amino acids. Trimming took 1 base from V and 10 from J, leaving 13 bases between them. CDR3: CASSQVSPVGAFF. The CDR3 region has the DNA TGCGCCAGCAGCCAAGTGTCGCCGGTGGGAGCTTTCTTT.

This clonotype was seen repeatedly, ten times or more. The chain links TRBV29-1 to TRBJ2-4; a weak D match, TRBD2 (5 bases). The V and J ends lost 2 bases and 0 bases respectively, with 5 bases between them. CDR1 and CDR2 (germline): SQVTM, ANQGSEA. The CDR3 is made up of 13 amino acids. CDR3 sequence: CSVELAAKNIQYF. CDR3 coding DNA: TGCAGCGTTGAACTAGCAGCCAAAAACATTCAGTACTTC.

This clonotype was recorded at least ten times. The chain links TRBV7-2 to TRBJ1-1; a weak D match, TRBD1 (6 bases). Trimming pared 4 bases from V and 2 bases from J, leaving 17 bases between. The V gene's germline CDR1 is SGHTA and CDR2 FQGNSA. The CDR3 sequence is 16 residues long. CDR3 in amino acids: CASSSAPSTGNTEAFF. The CDR3 DNA follows: TGTGCCAGCAGCTCAGCTCCTTCGACAGGCAACACTGAAGCTTTCTTT.

The chain joins TRBV20-1 to TRBJ1-1, with a tentative D call TRBD1 (6 bases). Trimming took off 5 bases at V and 10 bases at J, with 17 bases between the two ends. The CDR3 extends over 12 amino acids. Per the germline V gene, CDR1 is DFQATT and CDR2 is SNEGSKA (reference sequence). Here the CDR3 DNA reads TGCAGTGCTCACAGGGCTCTGAAGGGAGCTTTCTTT. It specifies CSAHRALKGAFF.

The CDR3 sequence is CASSQAAGETEAFF. CDR3 bases: TGCGCCAGCAGCCAAGCAGCAGGGGAAACTGAAGCTTTCTTT. The chain couples TRBV4-3 to TRBJ1-1; perhaps TRBD1 as D (6 bases). The CDR3 runs to 14 residues. Germline V gene sequence: CDR1 LGHNA, CDR2 YSLEER. V lost 1 base and J 5 bases, leaving 11 bases between the germline ends.

The chain uses TRBV4-3 and TRBJ2-2, with 8 nucleotides matching TRBD1. V lost 0 bases and J lost 3; bases outside the gene matches: 0. The CDR3 is made up of 15 amino acids. Per the germline V gene, CDR1 is LGHNA and CDR2 is YSLEER. The DNA of the CDR3 is TGCGCCAGCAGCCAAGAGGACAGGGACACCGGGGAGCTGTTTTTT. It is translated as CASSQEDRDTGELFF.

The chain links TRBV6-5 to TRBJ2-3; D tentatively fits TRBD1 or TRBD2 (5 bases each). V was cut by 2 bases and J by 4 bases, with 13 bases left in between. This CDR3 has 15 residues. Germline V gene lookup returns CDR1 MNHEY and CDR2 SVGAGI. The CDR3 sequence is CASSYTGLGADTQYF. The CDR3 DNA reads as TGTGCCAGCAGTTACACTGGCCTGGGGGCAGATACGCAGTATTTT.